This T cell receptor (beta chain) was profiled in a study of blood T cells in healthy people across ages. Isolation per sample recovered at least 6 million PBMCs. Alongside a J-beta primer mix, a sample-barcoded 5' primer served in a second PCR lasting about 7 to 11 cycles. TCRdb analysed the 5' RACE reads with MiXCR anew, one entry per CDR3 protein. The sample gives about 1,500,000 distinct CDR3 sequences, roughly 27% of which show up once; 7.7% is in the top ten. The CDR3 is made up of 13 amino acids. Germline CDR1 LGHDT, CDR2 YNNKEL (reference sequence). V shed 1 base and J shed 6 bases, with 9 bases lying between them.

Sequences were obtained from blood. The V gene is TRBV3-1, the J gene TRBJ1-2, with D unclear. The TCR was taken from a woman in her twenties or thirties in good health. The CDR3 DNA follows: TGTGCCAGCAGCCAAGTTGGGGTAGATGGCTACACCTTC. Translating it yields CASSQVGVDGYTF.